The 32 T cell receptor beta chains reported below all come from one sample, sequenced in a study of regulatory T cells in long-lasting Graves disease. Time point here: persistent/refractory GD, antithyroid drugs over 5 years with positive TRAb. TCR sequences were obtained from RNA taken from PBMCs. In building TCR beta libraries, iRepertoire HTBI primers were used together with Arm-PCR of CDR3 regions. TCRdb redid the calling of the multiplex PCR reads with MiXCR, one entry per CDR3 protein. Here the sample spans around 300,000 distinct CDR3 sequences, roughly a fifth being singletons. The sample was peripheral blood mononuclear cells (PBMCs), taken when the disease was refractory, from a patient treated with antithyroid drugs. The receptors were gathered from a female donor with Graves disease.

The V and J genes are TRBV20-1 and TRBJ1-1, with D unclear. The CDR3 sequence is 13 residues long. Germline CDR1 reads DFQATT; CDR2 reads SNEGSKA (reference sequence). V was cut by 2 bases and J by 1 base, with 8 bases left in between. The CDR3 loop reads CSARPDKNTEAFF. CDR3 in DNA: TGCAGTGCTAGACCCGACAAGAACACTGAAGCTTTCTTT.

The gene calls are TRBV20-1 and TRBJ2-1; 11 positions agree with TRBD1. Trimming cost V 4 bases and J 5 bases; bases outside gene matches: 7. This CDR3 comprises 15 residues. Germline V lookup: CDR1 DFQATT, CDR2 SNEGSKA (reference sequence). CDR3 loop: CSAINGQGANNEQFF. The DNA of the CDR3 is TGCAGTGCTATAAACGGACAGGGGGCAAACAATGAGCAGTTCTTC.

As to this clonotype: This CDR3 fails to terminate in the conserved phenylalanine or tryptophan, so it likely reflects a read error. The CDR3 nucleotides read TGTGCCAGCAGCGGACCCGAGGGACCGGAGACCCAGTACTCC. Translating it yields CASSGPEGPETQYS. V usage is TRBV7-2 and J usage is TRBJ2-5; D possibly uses TRBD1 or TRBD2 (5 bases each). The V gene lost 5 bases and the J gene lost 5 bases, with 15 bases spanning the gap. CDR3 size: 14 residues. The germline CDR1 and CDR2 sequences are SGHTA and FQGNSA.

This clonotype was recorded a few times. The V call is TRBV4-1, the J call TRBJ2-7; 7 bases match TRBD1. Germline assignment: CDR1 MGHRA and CDR2 YSYEKL. This CDR3 has 15 amino acids. Germline trimming cut 3 bases from V and 1 base from J; bases unmatched to any gene: 6. Here the CDR3 DNA reads TGCGCCAGCAGCCAGCCCGGGACAGAATCCTACGAGCAGTACTTC. Translated, it gives CASSQPGTESYEQYF.

In this sample, this clonotype turned up a few times. This chain links TRBV7-9 with TRBJ2-5, with 13 bases fitting TRBD2. Germline-derived CDR1 and CDR2 are SEHNR and FQNEAQ (reference sequence). J was trimmed by 5 bases and V by 8 bases; bases with no gene match: 5. This CDR3 spans 14 amino acids. The CDR3 DNA reads TGTGCCAGCGGACTAGCGGGAGAACACGAGACCCAGTACTTC. This translates into CASGLAGEHETQYF.

This clonotype was found many times. V usage is TRBV27 and J usage is TRBJ2-5; D remains ambiguous. Trimming cost V 2 bases and J 4 bases, with 17 bases left between them. CDR1 and CDR2 (germline): MNHEY, SMNVEV (reference sequence). CDR3 length: 16 residues. This CDR3 is CASSLGRPVSRETQYF. DNA for the CDR3: TGTGCCAGCAGTTTAGGGCGTCCGGTGTCGCGAGAGACCCAGTACTTC.

This clonotype was observed at least ten times. The rearrangement joins TRBV27 to TRBJ2-7; D is unresolved. V gave up 0 bases and J gave up 2 bases, with 11 bases separating them. This CDR3 is 15 amino acids long. Germline CDR1 is MNHEY and CDR2 is SMNVEV (reference sequence). CDR3: CASSLSSTLTYEQYF. The DNA for the CDR3 is TGTGCCAGCAGTTTATCCTCGACTCTTACCTACGAGCAGTACTTC.

This clonotype appeared many times. This chain joins TRBV3-1 and TRBJ1-2; 8 bases fit TRBD1. The junction had 11 bases not matched to a gene; V was cut back by 4 bases and J by 7 bases. This CDR3 is built from 15 residues. Germline loops: CDR1 LGHDT, CDR2 YNNKEL (reference sequence). CDR3 nucleotide sequence: TGTGCCAGCAGCCCAAGCCACCCGGACAGGGCTGGCTACACCTTC. Its protein is CASSPSHPDRAGYTF.

This chain joins TRBV2 and TRBJ1-1; 7 nucleotides agree with TRBD1. The CDR3 has 14 residues. Per the germline V gene, CDR1 is SNHLY and CDR2 is FYNNEI. Unmatched junction bases numbered 3, after V lost 4 bases and J lost 1 base. In DNA form, the CDR3 reads TGTGCCAGCAGTGCACAGGGGTCGAACACTGAAGCTTTCTTT. It specifies CASSAQGSNTEAFF. Variable domain in full (rest from reference TRBV2 and TRBJ1-1): EPEVTQTPSHQVTQMGQEVILRCVPISNHLYFYWYRQILGQKVEFLVSFYNNEISEKSEIFDDQFSVERPDGSNFTLKIRSTKLEDSAMYFCASSAQGSNTEAFFGQGTRLTVV.

This clonotype was recorded a few times. The gene calls are TRBV28 and TRBJ1-4; 10 bases align to TRBD1. V dropped 3 bases and J dropped 6; count of bases not matched to a gene: 10. The CDR3 loop spans 17 amino acids. Germline CDR1 MDHEN, CDR2 SYDVKM. The CDR3 nucleotides read TGTGCCAGCAGTTTCTTTACCCCCGGGACAGGGGATGAAAAACTGTTTTTT. Its protein is CASSFFTPGTGDEKLFF.

The gene calls are TRBV6-1 and TRBJ2-5, with TRBD2 matching 9 bases. The junction had 9 bases not matched to a gene; V was cut back by 5 bases and J by 8 bases. CDR1 is MNHNS, CDR2 SASEGT, per germline. The length of the CDR3 is 14 residues. For the CDR3, the DNA is TGTGCCAGCAGTCGAGAGCGGGAGGAGAAAACCCAGTACTTC. It is translated as CASSREREEKTQYF.

This clonotype was seen many times. V is TRBV6-2 or TRBV6-3 and J is TRBJ2-7; no definite D call. The germline V and J ends were trimmed by 3 bases and 3 bases, with 9 bases remaining between them. This CDR3 has 13 amino acids. Germline CDR1 is MNHEY and CDR2 is SVGEGT. DNA for the CDR3: TGTGCCAGCAGTTATCGGCTGAACTACGAGCAGTACTTC. Residues: CASSYRLNYEQYF.

This clonotype came up many times. The chain recombines TRBV2 with TRBJ2-2; TRBD2 matches at 7 bases. The ends lost 4 bases at V and 2 bases at J; junction bases unmatched: 4. CDR1 SNHLY and CDR2 FYNNEI come from the germline V gene. The CDR3 consists of 15 residues. In nucleotides, the CDR3 is TGTGCCAGCAGTGGGGAGGGGCGAAACACCGGGGAGCTGTTTTTT. This encodes CASSGEGRNTGELFF. The variable domain in full, completed from reference TRBV2 and TRBJ2-2, reads EPEVTQTPSHQVTQMGQEVILRCVPISNHLYFYWYRQILGQKVEFLVSFYNNEISEKSEIFDDQFSVERPDGSNFTLKIRSTKLEDSAMYFCASSGEGRNTGELFFGEGSRLTVL.

The V call is TRBV7-9, the J call TRBJ1-5; a weak D match, TRBD1 (5 bases). CDR1 is SEHNR, CDR2 FQNEAQ, per germline (reference sequence). This CDR3 is 16 amino acids long. V gave up 1 base and J gave up 2 bases, with 12 bases separating them. Here the CDR3 DNA reads TGTGCCAGCAGCTTAGGGGTCGGGGGGGGCAATCAGCCCCAGCATTTT. Protein sequence: CASSLGVGGGNQPQHF.

V and J are TRBV10-3 and TRBJ2-7; TRBD1 aligns across 7 bases. The CDR3 consists of 14 residues. Trimming at V came to 7 bases and at J to 2 bases, leaving 8 bases not matched to a gene. Germline V gives CDR1 ENHRY, CDR2 SYGVKD. In DNA, the CDR3 is TGTGCCATCAAAAGTCTAGACAGGGCCTACGAGCAGTACTTC. Residues: CAIKSLDRAYEQYF.

This clonotype was detected many times. The chain recombines TRBV11-2 with TRBJ2-2; no reliable D call. CDR3 length equals 12 residues. The germline V gene has CDR1 SGHAT and CDR2 FQNNGV. The V gene lost 8 bases and the J gene lost 5 bases, with 9 bases spanning the gap. The CDR3 is CASFAWTGELFF. The CDR3 region has the DNA TGTGCCAGCTTCGCGTGGACCGGGGAGCTGTTTTTT.

On this clonotype itself: A much larger clonotype is one base distant, so this may be a read error. The CDR3 carries no conserved terminal phenylalanine or tryptophan, so it likely arises from a read error. The chain is built from TRBV28 and TRBJ1-2; TRBD1 aligns across 11 bases. CDR3 length: 14 residues. The V gene's germline CDR1 is MDHEN and CDR2 SYDVKM. V was pared by 6 bases and J by 7 bases, with 7 bases of the junction left unmatched. CDR3 DNA sequence: TGTGCCAGCAGCTCCGGGACAGGGGGGTCTGGCTACACCTCC. This translates into CASSSGTGGSGYTS.

This clonotype was seen ten or more times. The chain has TRBV12-3 or TRBV12-4 and TRBJ2-5, with D perhaps matching TRBD2 (6 bases). V lost 3 bases, J lost 5 bases, and 13 bases lay in between. The CDR3 has 14 amino acids. In DNA form, the CDR3 reads TGTGCCAGCAGTTTTCGGGAGAGCAGGGAGACCCAGTACTTC. This encodes CASSFRESRETQYF.

This clonotype was seen at least ten times. The genes are TRBV7-2 and TRBJ2-5; D gene uncertain. The CDR3 has 12 residues. Germline CDR1 SGHTA, CDR2 FQGNSA. Trimming took 1 base from V and 5 from J, leaving 5 bases between them. CDR3 DNA: TGTGCCAGCAGCTTAGTCGTGGAGACCCAGTACTTC. It translates to CASSLVVETQYF.

This clonotype has at least ten counts. This chain connects TRBV12-3 or TRBV12-4 to TRBJ1-2; D gene unclear. The CDR3 totals 12 residues. Trimming stripped 3 bases from V and 1 base from J, with 3 bases between. CDR3 nucleotide sequence: TGTGCCAGCAGTTTCGGTAACTATGGCTACACCTTC. Its translation: CASSFGNYGYTF.

This clonotype was counted many times. The chain carries TRBV7-2 and TRBJ1-5; no clear D gene. Trimming took off 3 bases at V and 4 bases at J, with 7 bases between the two ends. Germline loops: CDR1 SGHTA, CDR2 FQGNSA. This CDR3 has 13 amino acids. CDR3 in amino acids: CASSLGLNQPQHF. The CDR3 DNA is TGTGCCAGCAGCTTGGGCCTTAATCAGCCCCAGCATTTT.

This clonotype was observed a handful of times. This chain uses TRBV2 with TRBJ2-1; TRBD2 matches at 10 bases. The CDR3 sequence is 15 residues long. Germline V gives CDR1 SNHLY, CDR2 FYNNEI. The junction had 10 bases not matched to a gene; V was cut back by 2 bases and J by 12 bases. CDR3 nucleotide sequence: TGTGCCAGCAGTGAACGGGGTAGCGGGGGGATTCGGCAGTTCTTC. Translation: CASSERGSGGIRQFF. Full variable domain (missing parts from reference TRBV2 and TRBJ2-1): EPEVTQTPSHQVTQMGQEVILRCVPISNHLYFYWYRQILGQKVEFLVSFYNNEISEKSEIFDDQFSVERPDGSNFTLKIRSTKLEDSAMYFCASSERGSGGIRQFFGPGTRLTVL.

This clonotype was seen many times. The chain is built from TRBV7-2 and TRBJ2-7, with 9 bases identical to TRBD2. The ends lost 5 bases at V and 3 bases at J; junction bases unmatched: 8. The CDR3 is 15 amino acids. The germline CDR1 and CDR2 sequences are SGHTA and FQGNSA. The CDR3, as DNA: TGTGCCAGCAGCCGGGCGGGAGGGCTAAGCTACGAGCAGTACTTC. It translates to CASSRAGGLSYEQYF.

This chain joins TRBV20-1 and TRBJ2-2; D call uncertain. CDR3 size: 14 residues. Trimming removed 5 bases at V and 7 bases at J, with 17 bases between. Germline CDR1 DFQATT, CDR2 SNEGSKA (reference sequence). The CDR3 reads CSAPSSPPYGELFF. The CDR3 bases are TGCAGTGCTCCCTCTTCCCCGCCGTACGGGGAGCTGTTTTTT.

This clonotype appeared many times. The CDR3 coding sequence is TGTGCCAGCGGGGACTATCCGGAATCCGGGGAGCTGTTTTTT. Translation gives CASGDYPESGELFF. The chain employs TRBV6-1 and TRBJ2-2, with TRBD2 identical over 7 bases. Per germline, CDR1 MNHNS and CDR2 SASEGT. The CDR3 extends over 14 amino acids. After removal of 8 bases from V and 6 bases from J, the junction contained 9 bases not matched to a gene.

This clonotype was detected a few times. The chain employs TRBV4-2 and TRBJ2-5, with D perhaps matching TRBD1 (6 bases). The CDR3 loop spans 15 amino acids. V lost 4 bases and J lost 4, with 16 bases in between. CDR1 is LGHNA, CDR2 YNFKEQ, per germline. The CDR3 DNA reads as TGTGCCAGCAGCCCCGTCCAGGGGATAGGAGAGACCCAGTACTTC. Protein sequence: CASSPVQGIGETQYF.

This clonotype was seen many times. The chain employs TRBV29-1 and TRBJ2-5; D gene unclear. The germline V gene encodes CDR1 SQVTM and CDR2 ANQGSEA. V lost 5 bases and J 3 bases, leaving 7 bases between the germline ends. This CDR3 comprises 11 residues. In DNA form, the CDR3 reads TGCAGCGTTTCTGGGGAAGAGACCCAGTACTTC. It is translated as CSVSGEETQYF.

J is TRBJ1-5 and V is TRBV10-3; no definite D call. The CDR3 is 13 residues long. Trimming cost V 2 bases and J 6 bases, with 8 bases left between them. Germline loops: CDR1 ENHRY, CDR2 SYGVKD. The CDR3 region is CAISETEGQPQHF. CDR3 DNA sequence: TGTGCCATCAGTGAGACAGAGGGTCAGCCCCAGCATTTT.

This clonotype has a count of ten or more. CDR3 sequence reads: CASSQPPGLVSEQYF. In DNA, the CDR3 is TGTGCCAGCAGTCAACCACCGGGACTAGTGAGCGAGCAGTACTTC. The V call is TRBV28, the J call TRBJ2-7; 8 bases line up with TRBD2. Germline loops: CDR1 MDHEN, CDR2 SYDVKM. The junction had 12 bases not matched to a gene; V was cut back by 5 bases and J by 6 bases. This CDR3 has 15 amino acids.

The chain employs TRBV19 and TRBJ1-5; D gene unclear. The CDR3 sequence is 14 residues long. The germline V and J ends were trimmed by 5 bases and 5 bases, with 13 bases remaining between them. CDR1 is LNHDA, CDR2 SQIVND, per germline (reference sequence). The CDR3 coding sequence is TGTGCCAGTAGTGAGGACGCAAGGTATCAGCCCCAGCATTTT. It yields the protein CASSEDARYQPQHF.

This clonotype was counted many times. This sequence joins TRBV27 and TRBJ2-7; TRBD1 or TRBD2 may be the D gene (5 bases each). Germline-derived CDR1 and CDR2 are MNHEY and SMNVEV (reference sequence). This CDR3 is 14 amino acids long. Between the trimmed V and J ends, which lost 4 bases and 4 bases, there was a span of 14 bases. The CDR3 sequence is CASSSGTDIYEQYF. CDR3 DNA: TGTGCCAGCAGTTCAGGGACGGACATATACGAGCAGTACTTC.

Comment on this clonotype: A much larger clone is a single base away; this may be a read error. The chain links TRBV5-5 to TRBJ2-5; perhaps TRBD2 as D (6 bases). The germline gives CDR1 SGHKS, CDR2 YYEKEE (reference sequence). The CDR3 is made up of 15 amino acids. The CDR3 is CVSSLTQGGSETQYF. The CDR3 coding sequence is TGTGTCAGCAGCTTAACCCAGGGAGGATCAGAGACCCAGTACTTC.